The next 27 T cell receptor beta chains were all read from a single sample in a study of blood T cell repertoires in COVID-19. Sequenced by immunoSEQ multiplex PCR; TCRdb stores in-frame clones only, minus some. The table has 650,000 to 800,000 clones, 75% to 90% seen once. The source material was peripheral blood. The receptor source for this set is a woman aged 18-29 years with acute or convalescent COVID-19.

The chain joins TRBV5-1 to TRBJ2-3; TRBD2 aligns across 11 bases. The trim removed 0 bases at V and 0 bases at J, leaving 12 bases unmatched. Germline CDR1 and CDR2: SGHRS and YFSETQ. The length of the CDR3 is 20 residues. CDR3 bases: TGCGCCAGCAGCTTGGACGAGCTAGCGGGGGGACCACTGAGCACAGATACGCAGTATTTT. Protein product: CASSLDELAGGPLSTDTQYF.

This chain joins TRBV19 and TRBJ1-2; D gene unclear. Germline V gene data show CDR1 as LNHDA and CDR2 as SQIVND (reference sequence). The CDR3 runs 14 residues. Trimming stripped 0 bases from V and 2 bases from J, with 7 bases between. The CDR3 nucleotides read TGTGCCAGTAGTATAGACAGGTTAAACTATGGCTACACCTTC. It yields the protein CASSIDRLNYGYTF.

This clone came up a few times. The V gene is TRBV3-1 (or the pseudogene TRBV3-2), the J gene TRBJ1-2, with 8 bases identical to TRBD1. This CDR3 comprises 17 residues. V dropped 1 base and J dropped 4; count of bases not matched to a gene: 11. Looked up from germline, CDR1 is LGHDT and CDR2 is YNNKEL (reference sequence). The CDR3 loop reads CASSQVTGGRSSYGYTF. The CDR3 DNA follows: TGTGCCAGCAGCCAAGTTACAGGGGGACGGAGTAGCTATGGCTACACCTTC.

For this clone: This same CDR3 is encoded by further DNA sequences in the sample. This chain connects TRBV4-1 to TRBJ1-1; 8 bases are a match to TRBD1. The CDR3 is 15 residues long. From germline, CDR1 is MGHRA and CDR2 YSYEKL. After removal of 3 bases from V and 0 bases from J, the junction contained 3 bases not matched to a gene. CDR3 in DNA: TGCGCCAGCAGCCATACAGGGGGTTTGAACACTGAAGCTTTCTTT. Translated, it gives CASSHTGGLNTEAFF.

This sequence joins TRBV6-2 or TRBV6-3 and TRBJ1-4; D is unclear. This CDR3 contains 18 residues. The germline V and J ends were trimmed by 2 bases and 3 bases, with 19 bases remaining between them. Germline CDR1 and CDR2: MNHEY and SVGEGT. CDR3 amino acids: CASSYSRAAGWANEKLFF. The CDR3 region has the DNA TGTGCCAGCAGTTACAGCCGGGCCGCGGGATGGGCTAATGAAAAACTGTTTTTT.

This clone is a singleton in its sample. The rearrangement links TRBV9 to TRBJ2-3; no firm D call. V gave up 0 bases and J gave up 1 base, with 9 bases separating them. The CDR3 is 15 amino acids. The germline CDR1 and CDR2 sequences are SGDLS and YYNGEE. The CDR3 spells CASSVGWSGTDTQYF. CDR3 nucleotides: TGTGCCAGCAGCGTAGGGTGGTCGGGCACAGATACGCAGTATTTT.

DNA of the CDR3: TGCGCCAGCAGCCATGACGGGTTTTCCCATTACGAGCAGTACTTC. Protein product: CASSHDGFSHYEQYF. The chain has TRBV10-1 and TRBJ2-7; D gene ambiguous. The V gene lost 6 bases and the J gene lost 4 bases, with 19 bases spanning the gap. Germline V gene data show CDR1 as WNHNN and CDR2 as SYGVQD (reference sequence). The CDR3 extends over 15 amino acids.

For this clone: Within the sample, other DNA sequences also encode this same CDR3. The chain is built from TRBV7-3 and TRBJ2-7, with D maybe TRBD1 (5 bases). CDR3 length: 13 amino acids. Trimming left V 2 bases short and J 4 bases short, with 9 bases between. The germline CDR1 and CDR2 sequences are SGHTA and FQGTGA. The CDR3 protein is CASSLARDYEQYF. For the CDR3, the DNA is TGTGCCAGCAGCTTAGCCAGGGATTACGAGCAGTACTTC.

About this clone itself: The sample contains more than one DNA sequence encoding this CDR3. The gene calls are TRBV29-1 and TRBJ2-7, with TRBD1 matching 7 bases. V trimming: 4 bases; J trimming: 2 bases; junction bases outside the gene matches: 2. The CDR3 contains 12 residues. Looked up from germline, CDR1 is SQVTM and CDR2 is ANQGSEA. The chain's CDR3 is CSVADRAYEQYF. In DNA form, the CDR3 reads TGCAGCGTTGCCGACAGGGCCTACGAGCAGTACTTC.

The rearrangement joins TRBV28 to TRBJ1-3; D uncertain. Trimming took 4 bases from V and 0 from J, leaving 10 bases between them. In germline, CDR1 is MDHEN, CDR2 SYDVKM. This CDR3 contains 15 residues. The CDR3 coding sequence is TGTGCCAGCAGTTCGACGGAGAACTCTGGAAACACCATATATTTT. Encoded protein: CASSSTENSGNTIYF.

The genes are TRBV6-5 and TRBJ1-5; TRBD1 matches at 7 bases. Trimming removed 7 bases from V and 7 bases from J; junction bases left unmatched: 10. Germline V lookup: CDR1 MNHEY, CDR2 SVGAGI. The CDR3 has 14 residues. The CDR3 spells CASTLSTGVQPQHF. The CDR3, as DNA: TGTGCCAGCACCCTGAGCACAGGGGTGCAGCCCCAGCATTTT.

This chain connects TRBV30 to TRBJ1-3; D is unresolved. Looked up from germline, CDR1 is GTSNPN and CDR2 is SVGIG (reference sequence). The V end was cut by 4 bases, the J end by 2 bases, with 15 bases between. This CDR3 is 15 amino acids long. This CDR3 is CAWTKSIQAGNTIYF. The CDR3 nucleotides are TGTGCCTGGACAAAGAGTATTCAGGCTGGAAACACCATATATTTT. Variable domain in full (rest from reference TRBV30 and TRBJ1-3): SQTIHQWPATLVQPVGSPLSLECTVEGTSNPNLYWYRQAAGRGLQLLFYSVGIGQISSEVPQNLSASRPQDRQFILSSKKLLLSDSGFYLCAWTKSIQAGNTIYFGEGSWLTVV.

V usage is TRBV19 and J usage is TRBJ1-2; 7 bases line up with TRBD1. The CDR3 consists of 15 residues. Germline CDR1 and CDR2: LNHDA and SQIVND (reference sequence). Trimming took 7 bases from V and 4 from J; bases not matched to a gene: 12. The CDR3 nucleotides are TGTGCCAGTACCCCGGGACAGCCACATCTCTATGGCTACACCTTC. It encodes CASTPGQPHLYGYTF.

This chain joins TRBV5-1 and TRBJ2-5; 7 positions agree with TRBD1. Losses at the gene ends were 4 bases for V and 0 bases for J; bases not matched to a gene: 9. CDR3 length: 16 residues. From germline, CDR1 is SGHRS and CDR2 YFSETQ. As DNA, the CDR3 is TGCGCCAGCAGCCCGACAGGGCGCCCGTACCAAGAGACCCAGTACTTC. It specifies CASSPTGRPYQETQYF.

This rearrangement joins TRBV12-5 to TRBJ2-2, with 7 bases matching TRBD1. This CDR3 region has 13 residues. CDR1 is LGHNT, CDR2 FRNRAP, per germline. The trim removed 6 bases at V and 8 bases at J, leaving 6 bases unmatched. CDR3 protein: CASGDTGAGELFF. The CDR3 region has the DNA TGTGCTAGTGGGGATACAGGGGCAGGGGAGCTGTTTTTT.

This sequence joins TRBV6-2 or TRBV6-3 and TRBJ2-3; no reliable D call. Trimming pared 5 bases from V and 5 bases from J, leaving 11 bases between. Germline values: CDR1 MNHEY, CDR2 SVGEGT. The CDR3 consists of 13 residues. The DNA of the CDR3 is TGTGCCAGCAGTACGTTCCTAGGAGATACGCAGTATTTT. It specifies CASSTFLGDTQYF.

The chain uses TRBV11-2 and TRBJ2-5; a possible D gene is TRBD2 (6 bases). The CDR3 consists of 16 residues. Trimming removed 0 bases from V and 2 bases from J, with 13 bases in between. From germline, CDR1 is SGHAT and CDR2 FQNNGV. CDR3 loop: CASSLDWGEIQETQYF. The CDR3 DNA is TGTGCCAGCAGCTTAGATTGGGGGGAAATTCAAGAGACCCAGTACTTC.

The chain couples TRBV19 to TRBJ1-2; 10 bases agree with TRBD1. This CDR3 region has 14 residues. Looked up from germline, CDR1 is LNHDA and CDR2 is SQIVND (reference sequence). The V and J ends lost 8 bases and 4 bases, in that order; junction bases with no gene match: 7. CDR3 region: CASSGTGVVYGYTF. The CDR3 bases are TGTGCCAGTTCCGGGACAGGGGTTGTCTATGGCTACACCTTC.

V usage is TRBV4-3 and J usage is TRBJ2-1; D possibly corresponds to TRBD2 (6 bases). Germline CDR1 LGHNA, CDR2 YSLEER. The CDR3 contains 13 residues. V was pared by 4 bases and J by 12 bases, with 16 bases between. DNA of the CDR3: TGCGCCAGCAGCCTCGACCGAGGGCGGGGGCAGTTCTTC. Its translation is CASSLDRGRGQFF.

This chain uses TRBV14 with TRBJ1-1, with D maybe TRBD1 (5 bases). The V and J ends lost 1 base and 0 bases respectively, with 12 bases between them. The CDR3 covers 16 residues. Germline lookup yields CDR1 SGHDN and CDR2 FVKESK. CDR3 DNA: TGTGCCAGCAGCCAAGGGTGGGGGGTGATGAACACTGAAGCTTTCTTT. This codes for CASSQGWGVMNTEAFF.

The rearrangement links TRBV4-1 to TRBJ1-2, with D possibly TRBD1 on 6 matching bases. V shed 1 base and J shed 6 bases, with 12 bases lying between them. The germline gives CDR1 MGHRA, CDR2 YSYEKL. The CDR3 length is 14 residues. CDR3: CASSQANRDHGYTF. CDR3 sequence (DNA): TGCGCCAGCAGCCAAGCTAACAGGGATCATGGCTACACCTTC.

This clone turned up a few times. The V and J genes are TRBV2 and TRBJ2-1, with 11 bases lining up with TRBD2. The CDR3 has 15 residues. J was trimmed by 3 bases and V by 6 bases; bases with no gene match: 4. Germline V gene data show CDR1 as SNHLY and CDR2 as FYNNEI. CDR3 nucleotides: TGTGCCAGCAGGGGGACTAGCGGAGTCTACAATGAGCAGTTCTTC. Protein product: CASRGTSGVYNEQFF. Full variable domain (outside the CDR3, taken from reference TRBV2 and TRBJ2-1): EPEVTQTPSHQVTQMGQEVILRCVPISNHLYFYWYRQILGQKVEFLVSFYNNEISEKSEIFDDQFSVERPDGSNFTLKIRSTKLEDSAMYFCASRGTSGVYNEQFFGPGTRLTVL.

The chain uses TRBV7-9 and TRBJ2-1; TRBD2 matches at 10 bases. This CDR3 contains 18 residues. The V gene end was trimmed by 5 bases and the J gene end by 4 bases; junction bases not matched to a gene: 14. Germline assignment: CDR1 SEHNR and CDR2 FQNEAQ (reference sequence). Here the CDR3 DNA reads TGTGCCAGCAGCCAGACGGGCTCTAGCGGGGGCCTTTACAATGAGCAGTTCTTC. Protein sequence: CASSQTGSSGGLYNEQFF. The full variable domain, in which reference TRBV7-9 and TRBJ2-1 provide the parts outside the CDR3, is DTGVSQNPRHKITKRGQNVTFRCDPISEHNRLYWYRQTLGQGPEFLTYFQNEAQLEKSRLLSDRFSAERPKGSFSTLEIQRTEQGDSAMYLCASSQTGSSGGLYNEQFFGPGTRLTVL.

The chain is built from TRBV4-1 and TRBJ2-1, with 11 nucleotides matching TRBD1. After removal of 8 bases from V and 5 bases from J, the junction contained 14 bases not matched to a gene. Germline CDR1 reads MGHRA; CDR2 reads YSYEKL. There are 17 residues in the CDR3. CDR3 DNA sequence: TGCGCCAGCGCCCCAACGTTAGGACAGGGGGCCCACAATGAGCAGTTCTTC. Translation: CASAPTLGQGAHNEQFF.

The chain employs TRBV2 and TRBJ2-7; TRBD1 agrees at 9 bases. The CDR3 runs to 14 residues. The V gene's germline CDR1 is SNHLY and CDR2 FYNNEI. Germline trimming cut 6 bases from V and 0 bases from J; bases unmatched to any gene: 3. The CDR3 DNA reads as TGTGCCAGCAGGGGGGACAGGGTCTCCTACGAGCAGTACTTC. As protein: CASRGDRVSYEQYF.

DNA of the CDR3: TGTGCCAGCAGGTCACCGGGACAAAACTACGAGCAGTACTTC. Its translation is CASRSPGQNYEQYF. The chain links TRBV2 to TRBJ2-7; D might be TRBD1 (6 bases). Germline CDR1 and CDR2: SNHLY and FYNNEI. Trimming removed 6 bases from V and 3 bases from J, with 15 bases in between. The CDR3 is made up of 14 amino acids. Combining the CDR3 with reference TRBV2 and TRBJ2-7 gives the whole variable domain EPEVTQTPSHQVTQMGQEVILRCVPISNHLYFYWYRQILGQKVEFLVSFYNNEISEKSEIFDDQFSVERPDGSNFTLKIRSTKLEDSAMYFCASRSPGQNYEQYFGPGTRLTVT.

The chain combines TRBV2 with TRBJ1-1; TRBD1 is a possible D gene (5 bases). Germline V gives CDR1 SNHLY, CDR2 FYNNEI. There are 13 residues in the CDR3. Trimming took off 5 bases at V and 1 base at J, with 8 bases between the two ends. The CDR3 reads CASSYQGNTEAFF. The CDR3 DNA reads as TGTGCCAGCAGTTACCAGGGGAACACTGAAGCTTTCTTT. Based on the CDR3 plus reference TRBV2 and TRBJ1-1, the full variable domain is EPEVTQTPSHQVTQMGQEVILRCVPISNHLYFYWYRQILGQKVEFLVSFYNNEISEKSEIFDDQFSVERPDGSNFTLKIRSTKLEDSAMYFCASSYQGNTEAFFGQGTRLTVV.